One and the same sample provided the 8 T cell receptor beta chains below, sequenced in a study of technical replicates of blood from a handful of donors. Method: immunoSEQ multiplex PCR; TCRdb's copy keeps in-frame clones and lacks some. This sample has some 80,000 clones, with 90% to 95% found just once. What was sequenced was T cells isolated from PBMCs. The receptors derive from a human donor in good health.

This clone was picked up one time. This CDR3 reads CASSQQPGTEAFF. CDR3 nucleotides: TGTGCCAGCAGCCAGCAGCCAGGGACTGAAGCTTTCTTT. The V gene is TRBV11-3, the J gene TRBJ1-1, with D maybe TRBD1 (5 bases). Germline CDR1 SGHNT, CDR2 YENEEA. The V end lost 5 bases, the J end lost 5 bases, and 12 bases lay between the germline ends. CDR3 length: 13 amino acids.

CDR3: CASSLHRINTEAFF. DNA for the CDR3: TGTGCCAGCAGCTTACACAGGATAAACACTGAAGCTTTCTTT. V gene TRBV7-2 combines with J gene TRBJ1-1; a weak D match, TRBD1 (5 bases). Germline CDR1 is SGHTA and CDR2 is FQGNSA. The CDR3 length is 14 residues. Trimming left V 2 bases short and J 2 bases short, with 9 bases between.

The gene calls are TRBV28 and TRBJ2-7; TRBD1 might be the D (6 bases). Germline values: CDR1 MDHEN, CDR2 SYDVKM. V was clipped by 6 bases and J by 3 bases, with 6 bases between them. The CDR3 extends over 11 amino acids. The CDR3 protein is CASSRGYEQYF. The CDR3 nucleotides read TGTGCCAGCAGCAGGGGCTACGAGCAGTACTTC.

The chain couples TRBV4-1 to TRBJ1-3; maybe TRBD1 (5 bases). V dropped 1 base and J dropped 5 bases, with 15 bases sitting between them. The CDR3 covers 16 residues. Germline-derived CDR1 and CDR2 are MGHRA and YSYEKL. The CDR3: CASSQVGVGQRNTIYF. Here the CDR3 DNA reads TGCGCCAGCAGCCAAGTAGGGGTCGGGCAGCGAAACACCATATATTTT.

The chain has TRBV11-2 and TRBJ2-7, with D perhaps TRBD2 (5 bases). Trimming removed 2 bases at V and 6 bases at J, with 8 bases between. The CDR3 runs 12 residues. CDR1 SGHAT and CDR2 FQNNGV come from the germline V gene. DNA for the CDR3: TGTGCCAGCAGCTTATTAGGGAGCGAGCAGTACTTC. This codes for CASSLLGSEQYF.

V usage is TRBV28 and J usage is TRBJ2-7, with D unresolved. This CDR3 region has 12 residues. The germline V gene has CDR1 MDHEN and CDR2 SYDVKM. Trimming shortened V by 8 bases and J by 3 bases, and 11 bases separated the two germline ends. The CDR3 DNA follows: TGTGCCAGCCAGACGACTCACTACGAGCAGTACTTC. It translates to CASQTTHYEQYF.

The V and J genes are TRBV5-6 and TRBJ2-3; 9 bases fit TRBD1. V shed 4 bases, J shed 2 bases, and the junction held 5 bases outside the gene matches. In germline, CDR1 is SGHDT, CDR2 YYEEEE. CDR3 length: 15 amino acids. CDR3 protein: CASSPDRGFTDTQYF. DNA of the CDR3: TGTGCCAGCAGCCCGGACAGGGGCTTCACAGATACGCAGTATTTT. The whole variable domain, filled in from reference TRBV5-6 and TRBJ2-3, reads DAGVTQSPTHLIKTRGQQVTLRCSPKSGHDTVSWYQQALGQGPQFIFQYYEEEERQRGNFPDRFSGHQFPNYSSELNVNALLLGDSALYLCASSPDRGFTDTQYFGPGTRLTVL.

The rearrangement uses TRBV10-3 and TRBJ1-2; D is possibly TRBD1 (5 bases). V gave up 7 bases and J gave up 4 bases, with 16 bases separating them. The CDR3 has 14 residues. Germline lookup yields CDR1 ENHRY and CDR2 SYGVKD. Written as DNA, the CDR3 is TGTGCCATCAAGGAGATTCAGGGACTCTATGGCTACACCTTC. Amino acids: CAIKEIQGLYGYTF.